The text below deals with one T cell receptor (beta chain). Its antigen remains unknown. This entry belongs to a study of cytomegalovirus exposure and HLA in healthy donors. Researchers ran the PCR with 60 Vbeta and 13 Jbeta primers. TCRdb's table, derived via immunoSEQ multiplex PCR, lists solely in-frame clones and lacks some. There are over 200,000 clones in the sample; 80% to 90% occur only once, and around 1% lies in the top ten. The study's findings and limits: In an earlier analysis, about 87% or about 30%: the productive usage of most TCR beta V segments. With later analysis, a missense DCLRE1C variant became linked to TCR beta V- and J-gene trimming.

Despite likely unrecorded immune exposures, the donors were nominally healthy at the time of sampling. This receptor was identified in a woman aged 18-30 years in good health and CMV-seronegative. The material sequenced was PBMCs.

The CDR3 DNA is TGCGCCAGCAGCCAAGGGGCGGACAGCAGCACAGATACGCAGTATTTT. This gives the protein CASSQGADSSTDTQYF. The chain employs TRBV4-1 and TRBJ2-3; possible D gene TRBD1, 6 bases. This CDR3 is built from 16 residues. Germline lookup yields CDR1 MGHRA and CDR2 YSYEKL. Trimming shortened V by 1 base and J by 0 bases, and 11 bases separated the two germline ends.